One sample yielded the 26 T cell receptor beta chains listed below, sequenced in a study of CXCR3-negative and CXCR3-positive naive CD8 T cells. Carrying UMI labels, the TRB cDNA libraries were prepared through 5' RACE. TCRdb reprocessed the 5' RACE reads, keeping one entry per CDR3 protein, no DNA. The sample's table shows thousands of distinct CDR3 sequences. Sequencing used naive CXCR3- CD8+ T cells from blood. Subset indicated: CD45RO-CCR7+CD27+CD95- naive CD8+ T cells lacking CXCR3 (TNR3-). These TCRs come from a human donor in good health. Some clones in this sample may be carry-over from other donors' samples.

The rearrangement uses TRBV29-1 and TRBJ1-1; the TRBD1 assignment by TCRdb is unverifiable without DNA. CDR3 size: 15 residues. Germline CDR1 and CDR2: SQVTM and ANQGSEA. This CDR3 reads CSVEDLAGVNTEAFF.

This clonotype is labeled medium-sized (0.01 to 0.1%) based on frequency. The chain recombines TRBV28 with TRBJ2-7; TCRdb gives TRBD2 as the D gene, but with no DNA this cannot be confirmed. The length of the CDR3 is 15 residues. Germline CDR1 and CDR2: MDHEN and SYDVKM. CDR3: CASSLTSGSSYEQYF.

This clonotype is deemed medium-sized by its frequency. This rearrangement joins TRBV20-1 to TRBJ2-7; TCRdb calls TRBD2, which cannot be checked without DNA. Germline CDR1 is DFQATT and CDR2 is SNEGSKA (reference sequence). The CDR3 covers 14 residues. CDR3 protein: CSARVGGGGYEQYF.

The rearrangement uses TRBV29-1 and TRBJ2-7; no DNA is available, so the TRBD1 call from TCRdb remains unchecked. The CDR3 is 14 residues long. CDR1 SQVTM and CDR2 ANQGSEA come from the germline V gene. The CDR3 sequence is CSVEELTGANEQYF.

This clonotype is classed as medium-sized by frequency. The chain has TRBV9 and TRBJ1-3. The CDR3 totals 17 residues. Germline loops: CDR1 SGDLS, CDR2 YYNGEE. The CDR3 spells CASSPTAGWVSGNTIYF.

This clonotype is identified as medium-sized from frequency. CDR3 in amino acids: CASSEVGQGPWQPQHF. V gene TRBV2 combines with J gene TRBJ1-5; TCRdb returns TRBD1, unconfirmable since there is no DNA. Looked up from germline, CDR1 is SNHLY and CDR2 is FYNNEI. This CDR3 comprises 16 residues.

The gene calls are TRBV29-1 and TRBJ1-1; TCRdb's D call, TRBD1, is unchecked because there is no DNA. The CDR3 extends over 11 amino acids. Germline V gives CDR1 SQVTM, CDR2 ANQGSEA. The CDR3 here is CSVPGADEAFF.

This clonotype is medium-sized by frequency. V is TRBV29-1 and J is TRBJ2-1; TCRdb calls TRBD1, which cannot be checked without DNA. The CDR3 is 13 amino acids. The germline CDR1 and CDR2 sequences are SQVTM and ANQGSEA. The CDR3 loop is CSVAGSSPNEQFF.

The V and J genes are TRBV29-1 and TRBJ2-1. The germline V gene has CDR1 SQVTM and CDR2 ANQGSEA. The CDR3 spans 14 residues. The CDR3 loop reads CSVEDFGSYNEQFF.

The CDR3 is CASSQTSGSSYEQYF. The chain couples TRBV6-5 to TRBJ2-7; TCRdb names TRBD2, which stays unverified in the absence of DNA. CDR3 length equals 15 residues. Germline V gene lookup returns CDR1 MNHEY and CDR2 SVGAGI.

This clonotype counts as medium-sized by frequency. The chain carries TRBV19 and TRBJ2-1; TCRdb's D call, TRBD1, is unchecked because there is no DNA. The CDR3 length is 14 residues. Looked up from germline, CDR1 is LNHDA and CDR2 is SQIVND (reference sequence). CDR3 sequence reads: CASSGTGGYNEQFF.

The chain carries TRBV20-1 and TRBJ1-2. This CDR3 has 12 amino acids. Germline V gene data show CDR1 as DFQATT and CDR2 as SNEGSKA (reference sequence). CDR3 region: CSAKPLGRGYTF.

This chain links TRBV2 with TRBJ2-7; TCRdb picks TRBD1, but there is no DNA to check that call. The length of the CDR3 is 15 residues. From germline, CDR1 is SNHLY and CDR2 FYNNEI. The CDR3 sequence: CASSEAPGTGYEQYF.

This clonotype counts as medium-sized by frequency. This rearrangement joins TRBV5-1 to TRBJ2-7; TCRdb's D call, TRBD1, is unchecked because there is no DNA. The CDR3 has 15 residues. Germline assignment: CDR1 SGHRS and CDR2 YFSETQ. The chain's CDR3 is CASSLGQDNSYEQYF.

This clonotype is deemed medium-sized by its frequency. The CDR3 sequence: CASSSQGGAEGYTF. The J gene is TRBJ1-2, the V gene TRBV7-8; TCRdb returns TRBD1, unconfirmable since there is no DNA. This CDR3 region has 14 residues. Germline CDR1 is SGHVS and CDR2 is FQNEAQ.

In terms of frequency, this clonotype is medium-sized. CDR3 protein: CASSQVAARAGPTEAFF. The chain has TRBV3-1 and TRBJ1-1; there is no DNA to check the TCRdb D call of TRBD1. Looked up from germline, CDR1 is LGHDT and CDR2 is YNNKEL (reference sequence). This CDR3 is 17 amino acids long.

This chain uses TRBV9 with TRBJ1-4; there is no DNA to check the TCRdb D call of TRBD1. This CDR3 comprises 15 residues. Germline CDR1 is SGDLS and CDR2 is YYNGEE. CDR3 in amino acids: CASSPGTATNEKLFF.

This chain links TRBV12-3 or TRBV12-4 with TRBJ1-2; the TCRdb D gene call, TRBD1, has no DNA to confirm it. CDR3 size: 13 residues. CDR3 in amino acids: CASSVWPGDGYTF.

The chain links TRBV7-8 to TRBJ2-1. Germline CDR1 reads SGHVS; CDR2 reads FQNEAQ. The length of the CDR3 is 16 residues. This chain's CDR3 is CASSLAEFVTYNEQFF.

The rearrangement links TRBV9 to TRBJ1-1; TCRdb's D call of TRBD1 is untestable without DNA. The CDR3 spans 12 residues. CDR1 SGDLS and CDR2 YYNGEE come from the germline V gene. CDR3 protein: CASSAFDGKAFF.

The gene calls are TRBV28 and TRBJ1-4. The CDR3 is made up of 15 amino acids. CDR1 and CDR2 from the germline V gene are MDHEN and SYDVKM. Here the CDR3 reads CASSASLDRDEKLFF. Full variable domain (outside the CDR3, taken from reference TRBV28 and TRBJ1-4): DVKVTQSSRYLVKRTGEKVFLECVQDMDHENMFWYRQDPGLGLRLIYFSYDVKMKEKGDIPEGYSVSREKKERFSLILESASTNQTSMYLCASSASLDRDEKLFFGSGTQLSVL.

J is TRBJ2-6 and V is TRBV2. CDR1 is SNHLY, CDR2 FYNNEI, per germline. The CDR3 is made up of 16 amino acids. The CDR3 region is CASNAQSYSGANVLTF.

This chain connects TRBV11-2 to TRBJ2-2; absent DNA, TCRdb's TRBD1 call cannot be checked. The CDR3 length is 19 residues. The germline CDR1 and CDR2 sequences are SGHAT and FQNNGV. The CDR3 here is CASSSIFRDREVNTGELFF.

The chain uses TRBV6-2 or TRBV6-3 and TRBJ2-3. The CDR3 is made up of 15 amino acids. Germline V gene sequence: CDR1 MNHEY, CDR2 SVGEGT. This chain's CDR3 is CASSLFGGSTDTQYF.

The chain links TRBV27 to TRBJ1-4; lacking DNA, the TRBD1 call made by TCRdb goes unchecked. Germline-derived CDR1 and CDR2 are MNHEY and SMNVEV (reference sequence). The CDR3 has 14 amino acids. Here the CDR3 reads CASSRGSHGEKLFF.

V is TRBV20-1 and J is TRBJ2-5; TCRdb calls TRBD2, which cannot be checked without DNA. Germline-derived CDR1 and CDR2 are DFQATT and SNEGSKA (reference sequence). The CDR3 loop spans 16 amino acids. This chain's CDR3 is CSARLASGMEWVTQYF.